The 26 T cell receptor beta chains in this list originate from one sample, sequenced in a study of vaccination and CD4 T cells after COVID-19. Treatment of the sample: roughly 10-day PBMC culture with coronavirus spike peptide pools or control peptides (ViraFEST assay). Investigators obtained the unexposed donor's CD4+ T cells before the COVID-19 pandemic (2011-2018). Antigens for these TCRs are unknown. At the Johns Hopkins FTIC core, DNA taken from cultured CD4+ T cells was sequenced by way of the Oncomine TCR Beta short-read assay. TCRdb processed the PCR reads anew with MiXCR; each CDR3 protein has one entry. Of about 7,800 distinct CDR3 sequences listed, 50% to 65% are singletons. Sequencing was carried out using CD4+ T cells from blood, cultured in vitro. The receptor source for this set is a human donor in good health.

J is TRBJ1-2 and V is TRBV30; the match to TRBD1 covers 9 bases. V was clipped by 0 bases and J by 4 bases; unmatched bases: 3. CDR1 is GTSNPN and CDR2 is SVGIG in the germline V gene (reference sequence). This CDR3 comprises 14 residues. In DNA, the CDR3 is TGTGCCTGGAGTGTAACAGGGGGCATCTATGGCTACACCTTC. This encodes CAWSVTGGIYGYTF.

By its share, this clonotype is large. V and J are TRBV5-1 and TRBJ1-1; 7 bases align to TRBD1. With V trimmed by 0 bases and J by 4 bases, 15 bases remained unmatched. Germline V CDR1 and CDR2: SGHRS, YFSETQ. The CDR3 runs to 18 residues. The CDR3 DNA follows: TGCGCCAGCAGCTTGGTCTCGATGCGGGCAGGGGGGAGCACTGAAGCTTTCTTT. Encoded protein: CASSLVSMRAGGSTEAFF. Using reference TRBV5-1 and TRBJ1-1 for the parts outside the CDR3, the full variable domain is KAGVTQTPRYLIKTRGQQVTLSCSPISGHRSVSWYQQTPGQGLQFLFEYFSETQRNKGNFPGRFSGRQFSNSRSEMNVSTLELGDSALYLCASSLVSMRAGGSTEAFFGQGTRLTVV.

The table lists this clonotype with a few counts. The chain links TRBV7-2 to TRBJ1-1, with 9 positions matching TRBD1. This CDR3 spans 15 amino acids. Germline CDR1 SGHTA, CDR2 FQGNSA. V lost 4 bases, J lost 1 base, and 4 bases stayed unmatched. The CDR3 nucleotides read TGTGCCAGCAGCTCCAAGACAGGGGGGAACACTGAAGCTTTCTTT. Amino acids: CASSSKTGGNTEAFF.

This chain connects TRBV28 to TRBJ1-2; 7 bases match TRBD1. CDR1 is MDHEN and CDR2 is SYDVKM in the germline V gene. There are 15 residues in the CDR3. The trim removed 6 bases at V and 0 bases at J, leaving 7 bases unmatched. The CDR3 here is CASSRQGGSNYGYTF. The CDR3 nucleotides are TGTGCCAGCAGCAGACAGGGCGGATCTAACTATGGCTACACCTTC.

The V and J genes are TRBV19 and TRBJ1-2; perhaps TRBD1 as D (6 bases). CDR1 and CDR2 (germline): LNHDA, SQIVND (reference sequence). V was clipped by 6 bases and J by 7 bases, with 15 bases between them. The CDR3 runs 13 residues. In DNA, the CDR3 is TGTGCCAGTAGCAACAGGGAAAGTTCTGGCTACACCTTC. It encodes CASSNRESSGYTF.

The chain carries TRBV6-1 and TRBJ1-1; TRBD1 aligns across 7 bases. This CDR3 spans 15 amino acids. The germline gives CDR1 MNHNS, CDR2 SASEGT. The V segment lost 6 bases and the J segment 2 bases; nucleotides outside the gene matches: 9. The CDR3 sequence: CASRGSGTANTEAFF. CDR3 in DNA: TGTGCCAGCAGAGGATCCGGGACAGCCAACACTGAAGCTTTCTTT.

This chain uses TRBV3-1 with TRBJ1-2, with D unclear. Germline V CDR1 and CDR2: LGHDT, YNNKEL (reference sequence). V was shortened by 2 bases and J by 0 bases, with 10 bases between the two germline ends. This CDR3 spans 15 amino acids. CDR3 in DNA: TGTGCCAGCAGCCAACGGAAAAAGGCTAACTATGGCTACACCTTC. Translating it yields CASSQRKKANYGYTF. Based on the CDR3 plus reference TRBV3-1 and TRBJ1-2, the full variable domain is DTAVSQTPKYLVTQMGNDKSIKCEQNLGHDTMYWYKQDSKKFLKIMFSYNNKELIINETVPNRFSPKSPDKAHLNLHINSLELGDSAVYFCASSQRKKANYGYTFGSGTRLTVV.

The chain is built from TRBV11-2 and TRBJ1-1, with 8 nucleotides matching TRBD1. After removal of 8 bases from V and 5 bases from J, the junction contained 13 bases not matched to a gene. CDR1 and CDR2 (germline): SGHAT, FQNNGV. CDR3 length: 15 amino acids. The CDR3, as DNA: TGTGCCAGCCACTGGGGCCCAGACAGGGGAACTGAAGCTTTCTTT. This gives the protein CASHWGPDRGTEAFF.

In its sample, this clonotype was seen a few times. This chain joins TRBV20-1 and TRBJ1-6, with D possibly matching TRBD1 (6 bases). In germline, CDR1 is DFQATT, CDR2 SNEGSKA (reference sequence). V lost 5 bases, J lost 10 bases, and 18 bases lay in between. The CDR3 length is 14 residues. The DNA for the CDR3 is TGCAGTGCTGGTACAACAGGGTCGGGCTCACCCCTCCACTTT. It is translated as CSAGTTGSGSPLHF.

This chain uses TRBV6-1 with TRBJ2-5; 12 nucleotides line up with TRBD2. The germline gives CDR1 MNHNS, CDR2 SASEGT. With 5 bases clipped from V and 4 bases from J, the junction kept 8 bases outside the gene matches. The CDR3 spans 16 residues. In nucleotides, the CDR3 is TGTGCCAGCAGTCAACGACTAGCGGGAGTGATAGAGACCCAGTACTTC. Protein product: CASSQRLAGVIETQYF.

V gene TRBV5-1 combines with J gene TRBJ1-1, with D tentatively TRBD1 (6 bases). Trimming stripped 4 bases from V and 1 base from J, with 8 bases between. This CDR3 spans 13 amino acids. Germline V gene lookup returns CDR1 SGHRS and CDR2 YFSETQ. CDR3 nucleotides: TGCGCCAGCAGCGAACAGGGGAACACTGAAGCTTTCTTT. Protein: CASSEQGNTEAFF.

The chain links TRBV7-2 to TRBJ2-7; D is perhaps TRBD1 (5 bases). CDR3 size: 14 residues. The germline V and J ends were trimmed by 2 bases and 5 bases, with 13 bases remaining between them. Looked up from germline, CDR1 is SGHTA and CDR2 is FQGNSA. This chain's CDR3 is CASSLSQGSNEQYF. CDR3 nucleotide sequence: TGTGCCAGCAGCTTATCTCAGGGTTCCAACGAGCAGTACTTC.

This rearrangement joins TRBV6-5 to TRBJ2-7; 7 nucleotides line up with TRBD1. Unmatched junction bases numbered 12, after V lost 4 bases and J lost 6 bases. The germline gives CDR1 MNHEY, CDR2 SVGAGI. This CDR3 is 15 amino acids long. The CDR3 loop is CASSSRQGFQPEQYF. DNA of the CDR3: TGTGCCAGCAGTTCCCGACAGGGTTTTCAACCCGAGCAGTACTTC.

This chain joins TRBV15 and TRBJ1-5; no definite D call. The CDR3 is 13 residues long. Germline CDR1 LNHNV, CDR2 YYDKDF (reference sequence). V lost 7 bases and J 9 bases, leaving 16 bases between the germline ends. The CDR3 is CATTHLDWLPQHF. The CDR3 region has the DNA TGTGCCACCACCCACCTGGATTGGTTGCCCCAGCATTTT.

CDR3 sequence reads: CASSYSAGGGETQYF. The CDR3, as DNA: TGTGCCAGCAGTTACAGCGCAGGGGGCGGAGAGACCCAGTACTTC. The chain joins TRBV6-5 to TRBJ2-5, with 8 bases aligning to TRBD1. V shed 2 bases, J shed 4 bases, and the junction held 6 bases outside the gene matches. CDR3 length equals 15 residues. Germline assignment: CDR1 MNHEY and CDR2 SVGAGI.

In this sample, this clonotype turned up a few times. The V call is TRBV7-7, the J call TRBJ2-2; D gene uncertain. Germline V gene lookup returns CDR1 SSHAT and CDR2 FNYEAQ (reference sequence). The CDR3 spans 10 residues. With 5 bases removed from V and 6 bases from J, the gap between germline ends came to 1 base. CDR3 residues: CASSPGELFF. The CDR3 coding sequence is TGTGCCAGCAGCCCCGGGGAGCTGTTTTTT.

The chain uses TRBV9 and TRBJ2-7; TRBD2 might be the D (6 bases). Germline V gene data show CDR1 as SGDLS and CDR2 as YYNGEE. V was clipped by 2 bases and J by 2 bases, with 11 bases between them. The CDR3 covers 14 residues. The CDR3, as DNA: TGTGCCAGCAGCGTTGGGGGGAACACCTACGAGCAGTACTTC. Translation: CASSVGGNTYEQYF.

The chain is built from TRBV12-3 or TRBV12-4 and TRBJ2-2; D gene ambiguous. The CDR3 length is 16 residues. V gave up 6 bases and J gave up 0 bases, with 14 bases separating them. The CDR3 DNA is TGTGCCAGCAGAACTAAACGTCCCTCGAACACCGGGGAGCTGTTTTTT. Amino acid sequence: CASRTKRPSNTGELFF.

The CDR3 spells CASSLTGVSEKLFF. The CDR3 DNA reads as TGTGCCAGCAGCTTGACAGGGGTCAGTGAAAAACTGTTTTTT. V and J are TRBV7-9 and TRBJ1-4, with 8 bases that match TRBD1. The CDR3 runs 14 residues. The germline gives CDR1 SEHNR, CDR2 FQNEAQ (reference sequence). Trimming at V came to 3 bases and at J to 7 bases, leaving 4 bases not matched to a gene.

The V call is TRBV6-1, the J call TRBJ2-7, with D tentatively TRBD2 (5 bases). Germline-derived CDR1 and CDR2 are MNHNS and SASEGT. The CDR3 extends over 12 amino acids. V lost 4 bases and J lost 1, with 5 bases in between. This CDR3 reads CASSGESYEQYF. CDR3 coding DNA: TGTGCCAGCAGTGGGGAGTCCTACGAGCAGTACTTC.

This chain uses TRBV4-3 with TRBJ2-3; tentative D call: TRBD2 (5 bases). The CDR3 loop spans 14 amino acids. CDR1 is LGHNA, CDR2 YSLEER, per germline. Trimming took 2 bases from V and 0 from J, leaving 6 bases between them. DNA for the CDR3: TGCGCCAGCAGCCAAATAGCGAGCACAGATACGCAGTATTTT. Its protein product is CASSQIASTDTQYF.

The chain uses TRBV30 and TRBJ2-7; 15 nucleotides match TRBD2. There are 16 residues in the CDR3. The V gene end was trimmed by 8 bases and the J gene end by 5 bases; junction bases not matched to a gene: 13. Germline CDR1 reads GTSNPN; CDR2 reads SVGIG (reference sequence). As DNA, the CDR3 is TGTGCCAGCAAACCGGGACTAGCGGGGGGCACAAACGAGCAGTACTTC. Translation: CASKPGLAGGTNEQYF.

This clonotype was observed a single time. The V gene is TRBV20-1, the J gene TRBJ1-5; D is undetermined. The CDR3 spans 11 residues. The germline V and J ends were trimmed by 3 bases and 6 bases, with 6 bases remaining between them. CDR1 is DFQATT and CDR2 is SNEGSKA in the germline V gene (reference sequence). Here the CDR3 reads CSARNGQPQHF. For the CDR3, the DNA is TGCAGTGCTAGGAACGGTCAGCCCCAGCATTTT.

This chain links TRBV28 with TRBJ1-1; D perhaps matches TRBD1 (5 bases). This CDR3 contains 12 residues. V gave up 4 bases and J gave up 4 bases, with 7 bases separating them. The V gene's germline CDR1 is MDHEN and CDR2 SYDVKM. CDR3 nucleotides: TGTGCCAGCAGTTCCCAGGGCACTGAAGCTTTCTTT. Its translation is CASSSQGTEAFF.

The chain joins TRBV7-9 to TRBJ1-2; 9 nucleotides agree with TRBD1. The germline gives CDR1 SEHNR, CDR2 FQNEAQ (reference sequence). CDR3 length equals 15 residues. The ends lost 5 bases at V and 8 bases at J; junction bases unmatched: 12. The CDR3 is CASSPRTGEWGGYTF. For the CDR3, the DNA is TGTGCCAGCAGCCCCCGGACAGGGGAGTGGGGAGGCTACACCTTC. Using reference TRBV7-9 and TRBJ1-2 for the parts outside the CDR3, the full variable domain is DTGVSQNPRHKITKRGQNVTFRCDPISEHNRLYWYRQTLGQGPEFLTYFQNEAQLEKSRLLSDRFSAERPKGSFSTLEIQRTEQGDSAMYLCASSPRTGEWGGYTFGSGTRLTVV.

The CDR3 loop is CASSYSDRTYEQYF. CDR3 nucleotide sequence: TGTGCCAGCAGTTACTCGGACAGGACCTACGAGCAGTACTTC. The chain joins TRBV6-5 to TRBJ2-7, with TRBD1 matching 7 bases. The length of the CDR3 is 14 residues. Germline lookup yields CDR1 MNHEY and CDR2 SVGAGI. The V gene end was trimmed by 0 bases and the J gene end by 2 bases; junction bases not matched to a gene: 1.